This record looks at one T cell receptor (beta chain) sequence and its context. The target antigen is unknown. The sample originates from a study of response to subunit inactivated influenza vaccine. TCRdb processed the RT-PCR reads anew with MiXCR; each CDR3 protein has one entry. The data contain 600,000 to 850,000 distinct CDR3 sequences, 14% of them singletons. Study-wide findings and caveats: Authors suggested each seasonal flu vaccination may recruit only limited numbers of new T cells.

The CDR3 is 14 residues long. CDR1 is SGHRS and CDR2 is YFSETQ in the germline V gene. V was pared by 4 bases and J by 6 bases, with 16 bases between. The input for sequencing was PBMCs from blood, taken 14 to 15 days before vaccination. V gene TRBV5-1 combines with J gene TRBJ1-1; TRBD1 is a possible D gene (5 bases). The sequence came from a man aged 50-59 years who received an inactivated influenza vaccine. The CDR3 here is CASSQQVGRAEAFF. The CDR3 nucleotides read TGCGCCAGCAGCCAACAGGTGGGGCGGGCTGAAGCTTTCTTT.